The rows below give T cell receptor beta chains drawn from one sample of a study of vaccination and CD4 T cells after COVID-19. No cognate antigen is known for these TCRs. TCRdb processed the PCR reads anew with MiXCR; each CDR3 protein has one entry. The sample includes approximately 20,000 distinct CDR3 sequences, 78% of them seen just once. This specimen consisted of CD4+ T cells from blood, cultured in vitro, obtained after SARS-CoV-2 vaccination. The receptors stem from a human donor who received a COVID-19 vaccine. Each CDR3 is given with its conserved first and last residue. D genes are given only for firm matches. Clone size is stated in some rows and not others, as once, few, many or a class when expanded.

TRBJ1-2,NA,TRBV7-9,NA,13,TGTGCCAGCAGCTTAGGGGGGAGCTATGGCTACACCTTC,CASSLGGSYGYTF
TRBJ1-1,NA,TRBV30,NA,14,TGTGCCTGGAGTCGTCGGGGGCGGGAAACTGAAGCTTTCTTT,CAWSRRGRETEAFF
TRBJ1-2,NA,TRBV20-1,NA,12,TGCAGTGCTAGAGATCCCGGGGGTGGCTACACCTTC,CSARDPGGGYTF
TRBJ1-2,NA,TRBV2,few,14,TGTGCCAGCAGTGTTAACATTCTAAACTATGGCTACACCTTC,CASSVNILNYGYTF
TRBJ2-7,NA,TRBV5-4,few,12,TGTGCCAGCAGCTTGTTTCCGTACGAGCAGTACTTC,CASSLFPYEQYF
TRBJ1-1,NA,TRBV12-3/TRBV12-4,once,15,TGTGCCAGCAGTTTAGGGGATGGAGGAGGCACTGAAGCTTTCTTT,CASSLGDGGGTEAFF
TRBJ1-2,NA,TRBV30,NA,14,TGTGCCTGGAGCCGGTCGGGGGTTCGCTATGGCTACACCTTC,CAWSRSGVRYGYTF
TRBJ2-5,TRBD2,TRBV10-3,few,15,TGTGCCATCAGTGGGACTAGCGGAGCTCAAGAGACCCAGTACTTC,CAISGTSGAQETQYF
TRBJ1-2,TRBD1,TRBV6-1,NA,12,TGTGCCAGCAGCGACAGGGGACGCGGCTACACCTTC,CASSDRGRGYTF
TRBJ2-5,NA,TRBV6-5,once,16,TGTGCCAGCAGTTACGGCGGCGGGGGCCTTGGGGAGACCCAGTACTTC,CASSYGGGGLGETQYF
TRBJ1-6,TRBD1,TRBV2,NA,16,TGTGCCAGCAGTGAGAACAGGGGGCTACGTAATTCACCCCTCCACTTT,CASSENRGLRNSPLHF
TRBJ2-1,NA,TRBV24-1,NA,14,TGTGCCACCAGTGAGGCCCGCGGGTACAATGAGCAGTTCTTC,CATSEARGYNEQFF
TRBJ1-5,NA,TRBV6-1,NA,16,TGTGCCAGCAGTGAAGTCCCAGGGTATAGCAATCAGCCCCAGCATTTT,CASSEVPGYSNQPQHF
TRBJ1-1,NA,TRBV6-1,few,13,TGTGCCAGCAGGGACCTCGTAAACACTGAAGCTTTCTTT,CASRDLVNTEAFF
TRBJ1-2,NA,TRBV7-2,once,11,TGTGCCAGCAGCCAGGGATTTGGCTACACCTTC,CASSQGFGYTF
TRBJ1-5,NA,TRBV21-1,NA,13,TGTGCCAGCAGCAAACTTGAGGGGCAGCCCCAGCATTTT,CASSKLEGQPQHF
TRBJ1-2,TRBD1,TRBV7-9,NA,13,TGTGCCAGCAGCCTCGGACAGGGTGATGGCTACACCTTC,CASSLGQGDGYTF
TRBJ2-3,TRBD2,TRBV20-1,NA,17,TGCAGTGCTAGAGCCCTTCTCGGCGGGGGGGCGTTGGATACGCAGTATTTT,CSARALLGGGALDTQYF
TRBJ1-2,NA,TRBV10-3,few,16,TGTGCCATCAGTCTGACAGAAATTGCTACTAACTATGGCTACACCTTC,CAISLTEIATNYGYTF
TRBJ1-4,NA,TRBV6-1,once,13,TGTGCCAGCGCACTAGCGGCTAATGAAAAACTGTTTTTT,CASALAANEKLFF